The TCR beta chain under discussion was sequenced for a study of blood T cell repertoires in COVID-19. A few counts support this clone. Original processing notes: Estimation of nucleated cell counts relied on the amplification of reference gene primers. Here immunoSEQ multiplex PCR was the method, and the copy in TCRdb shows in-frame clones only, minus some. V, J and clone size are those of that table, while D and trimming were read from the DNA. This sample has 260,000 or so clones, with roughly four fifths found just once. The CDR3 spans 15 residues. V dropped 2 bases and J dropped 3 bases, with 14 bases sitting between them. CDR1 is GTSNPN, CDR2 SVGIG, per germline (reference sequence).

Material for sequencing was PBMCs or T cells enriched from blood (not recorded which). The clonotype comes from a woman in her forties who had been exposed to COVID-19. The chain couples TRBV30 to TRBJ2-1, with D possibly matching TRBD2 (6 bases). CDR3 protein: CAWSWEVSGYNEQFF. CDR3 coding DNA: TGTGCCTGGAGTTGGGAGGTGTCAGGCTACAATGAGCAGTTCTTC.